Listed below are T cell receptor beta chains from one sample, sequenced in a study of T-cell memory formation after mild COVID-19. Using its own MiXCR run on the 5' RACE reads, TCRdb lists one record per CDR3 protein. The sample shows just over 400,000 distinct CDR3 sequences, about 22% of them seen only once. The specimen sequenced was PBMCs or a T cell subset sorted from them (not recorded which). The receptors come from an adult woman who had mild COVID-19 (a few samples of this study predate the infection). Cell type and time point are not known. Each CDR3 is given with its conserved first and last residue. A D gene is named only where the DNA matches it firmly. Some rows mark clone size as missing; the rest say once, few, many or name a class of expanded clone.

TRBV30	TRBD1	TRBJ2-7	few	CAWSRGIPTSDEQYF	TGTGCCTGGAGCAGGGGGATTCCCACATCCGACGAGCAGTACTTC
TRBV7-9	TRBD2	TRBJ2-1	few	CASSSPSGRAADEQFF	TGTGCCAGCAGCTCCCCTAGCGGGAGGGCCGCAGATGAGCAGTTCTTC
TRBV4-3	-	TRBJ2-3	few	CASSQNGGTGTDTQYF	TGCGCCAGCAGCCAGAATGGGGGCACTGGCACAGATACGCAGTATTTT
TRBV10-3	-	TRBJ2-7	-	CATLGGQSYEQYF	TGTGCCACCCTGGGGGGACAGAGCTACGAGCAGTACTTC
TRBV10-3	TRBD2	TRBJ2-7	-	CAIRPGLANLGQYF	TGTGCCATCAGGCCGGGACTAGCCAACCTGGGGCAGTACTTC
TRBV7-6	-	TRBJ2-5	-	CASSLGGVERQEETQYF	TGTGCCAGCAGCTTAGGAGGGGTTGAGAGACAGGAAGAGACCCAGTACTTC
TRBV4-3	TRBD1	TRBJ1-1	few	CASSSGGWGTEAFF	TGCGCCAGCAGCTCAGGGGGGTGGGGCACTGAAGCTTTCTTT
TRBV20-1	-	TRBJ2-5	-	CSVQGGQETQYF	TGCAGTGTTCAGGGGGGCCAAGAGACCCAGTACTTC
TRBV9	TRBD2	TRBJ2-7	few	CASSVSLSGAREQYF	TGTGCCAGCAGTGTTTCCCTTAGCGGGGCGCGCGAGCAGTACTTC
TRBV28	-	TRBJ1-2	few	CASSIEEYGYTF	TGTGCCAGCAGTATTGAGGAGTATGGCTACACCTTC
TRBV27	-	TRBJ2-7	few	CASSFGGQTYEQYF	TGTGCCAGCAGTTTCGGGGGACAGACCTACGAGCAGTACTTC
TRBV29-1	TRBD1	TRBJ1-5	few	CSVAPGGGQPQHF	TGCAGCGTTGCCCCAGGGGGCGGTCAGCCCCAGCATTTT
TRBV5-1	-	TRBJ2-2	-	CASSGGALTSTGELFF	TGCGCCAGCAGCGGGGGGGCCCTGACGAGCACCGGGGAGCTGTTTTTT
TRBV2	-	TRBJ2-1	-	CASSEYWGSSYNEQFF	TGTGCCAGCAGTGAGTATTGGGGAAGCTCCTACAATGAGCAGTTCTTC
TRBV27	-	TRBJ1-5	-	CASSQGRLSNQPQHF	TGTGCCAGCAGTCAGGGTCGGTTGAGCAATCAGCCCCAGCATTTT
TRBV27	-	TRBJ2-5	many	CASSLTGRSQETQYF	TGTGCCAGCAGTTTAACCGGCCGGAGCCAAGAGACCCAGTACTTC
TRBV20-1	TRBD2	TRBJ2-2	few	CSASPSGRSIGELFF	TGCAGTGCTAGCCCAAGCGGGAGATCGATCGGGGAGCTGTTTTTT
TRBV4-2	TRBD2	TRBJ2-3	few	CASSQGGGAGTRTDTQYF	TGTGCCAGCAGCCAAGGGGGGGGAGCGGGGACCCGCACAGATACGCAGTATTTT
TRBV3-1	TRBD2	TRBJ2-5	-	CASSDSGVQETQYF	TGTGCCAGCAGCGACAGCGGGGTACAAGAGACCCAGTACTTC
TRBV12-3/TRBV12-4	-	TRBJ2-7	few	CASSSEVVYEQYF	TGTGCCAGCAGTTCAGAGGTAGTGTACGAGCAGTACTTC
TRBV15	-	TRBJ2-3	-	CATSPDSTDTQYF	TGTGCCACCAGCCCCGACAGTACAGATACGCAGTATTTT
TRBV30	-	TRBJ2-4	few	CAWTPIRGGIQYF	TGTGCCTGGACCCCCATCAGGGGCGGCATTCAGTACTTC
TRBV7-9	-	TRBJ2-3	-	CASSPSATSTDTQYF	TGTGCCAGCAGCCCGTCTGCCACTAGCACAGATACGCAGTATTTT
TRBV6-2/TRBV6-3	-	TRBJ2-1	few	CASTLLDPERDEQFF	TGTGCCAGCACCCTACTCGATCCAGAGCGGGATGAGCAGTTCTTC